This TCR beta chain was captured by sequencing in a study of shared clonotypes between healthy human individuals. Study-level results: Between several donors, naive CD4 clonotypes were shared at a level of approximately 5%.

The CDR3 sequence is 13 residues long. From germline, CDR1 is SGHDN and CDR2 FVKESK. The V and J ends lost 0 bases and 6 bases respectively, with 6 bases between them. Profiled with immunoSEQ multiplex PCR; TCRdb holds only in-frame clones, not every one. The sample has over a million clones; around 97% are singletons. This clone was detected only a few times. Its antigen is not identified. This CDR3 is also generated by other DNA sequences in the sample. Sequenced sample: naive CD4+ T cells sorted from blood. Indicated subset: CD45RA+ positively selected. The sequence was collected from a man aged 25 to 45 in good health. This chain uses TRBV14 with TRBJ2-1; the D is unclear. CDR3 sequence: CASSQDRVNEQFF. Written as DNA, the CDR3 is TGTGCCAGCAGCCAAGATCGGGTCAATGAGCAGTTCTTC.